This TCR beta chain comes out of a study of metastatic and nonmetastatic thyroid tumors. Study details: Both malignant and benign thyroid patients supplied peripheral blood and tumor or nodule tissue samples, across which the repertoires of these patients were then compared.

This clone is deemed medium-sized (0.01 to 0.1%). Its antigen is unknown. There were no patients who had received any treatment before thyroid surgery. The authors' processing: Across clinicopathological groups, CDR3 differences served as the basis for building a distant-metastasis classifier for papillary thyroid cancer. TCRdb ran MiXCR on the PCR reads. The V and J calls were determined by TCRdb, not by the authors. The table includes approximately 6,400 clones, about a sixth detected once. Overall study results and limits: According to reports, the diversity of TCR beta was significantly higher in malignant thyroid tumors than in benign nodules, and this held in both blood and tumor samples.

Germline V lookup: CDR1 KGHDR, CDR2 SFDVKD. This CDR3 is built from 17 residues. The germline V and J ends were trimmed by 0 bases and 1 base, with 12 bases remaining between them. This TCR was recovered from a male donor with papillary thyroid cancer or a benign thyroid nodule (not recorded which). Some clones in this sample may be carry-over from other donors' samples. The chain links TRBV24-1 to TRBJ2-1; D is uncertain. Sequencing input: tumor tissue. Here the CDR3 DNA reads TGTGCCACCAGTGATTTGCATGGCCCCCCATCCTACAATGAGCAGTTCTTC. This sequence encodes CATSDLHGPPSYNEQFF.